A single sample gave rise to the 18 T cell receptor beta chains below, sequenced in a study of cytomegalovirus exposure and HLA in healthy donors. Primers for the PCR totalled 60 Vbeta and 13 Jbeta. Sequencing used immunoSEQ multiplex PCR; TCRdb keeps in-frame clones, though not all of them. The sample comprises 100,000 or so clones, around 85% of which are singletons, and around 6.9% rests with the top ten. Sample: PBMCs. Every receptor here comes from a young man in good health and CMV-seropositive.

The V and J genes are TRBV6-1 and TRBJ2-7, with TRBD1 matching 10 bases. In germline, CDR1 is MNHNS, CDR2 SASEGT. The CDR3 sequence is 14 residues long. V shed 6 bases, J shed 4 bases, and the junction held 6 bases outside the gene matches. The CDR3 DNA reads as TGTGCCAGCAGCGGGGACAGGGGCCTATACGAGCAGTACTTC. Its translation: CASSGDRGLYEQYF.

The chain links TRBV7-9 to TRBJ2-1; 10 bases match TRBD1. V trimming: 2 bases; J trimming: 8 bases; junction bases outside the gene matches: 12. The CDR3 extends over 17 amino acids. Germline V lookup: CDR1 SEHNR, CDR2 FQNEAQ (reference sequence). CDR3 region: CASSLLPRDRGGDEQFF. Written as DNA, the CDR3 is TGTGCCAGCAGCTTATTACCCCGGGACAGGGGTGGTGATGAGCAGTTCTTC. Together with reference TRBV7-9 and TRBJ2-1, the CDR3 gives the full variable domain: DTGVSQNPRHKITKRGQNVTFRCDPISEHNRLYWYRQTLGQGPEFLTYFQNEAQLEKSRLLSDRFSAERPKGSFSTLEIQRTEQGDSAMYLCASSLLPRDRGGDEQFFGPGTRLTVL.

This chain connects TRBV7-2 to TRBJ1-2; no clear D gene. The V end lost 5 bases, the J end lost 7 bases, and 14 bases lay between the germline ends. The germline gives CDR1 SGHTA, CDR2 FQGNSA. CDR3 length equals 13 residues. CDR3 region: CASSTPSRFGYTF. The CDR3 DNA sequence: TGTGCCAGCAGCACCCCCAGTCGCTTTGGCTACACCTTC.

This chain links TRBV7-8 with TRBJ1-5; TRBD1 aligns across 7 bases. This CDR3 is built from 16 residues. The V gene end was trimmed by 1 base and the J gene end by 5 bases; junction bases not matched to a gene: 8. Germline V lookup: CDR1 SGHVS, CDR2 FQNEAQ. Written as DNA, the CDR3 is TGTGCCAGCAGCTTAGGGGCAGGGGGTATCGATCAGCCCCAGCATTTT. This sequence encodes CASSLGAGGIDQPQHF.

This chain connects TRBV7-9 to TRBJ1-4, with TRBD1 identical over 9 bases. CDR1 and CDR2 (germline): SEHNR, FQNEAQ (reference sequence). J gave up 8 bases and V 5 bases, and 6 bases lay outside the gene matches. This CDR3 spans 14 amino acids. CDR3 protein: CASSRTGVREKLFF. The CDR3 nucleotides read TGTGCCAGCAGCCGGACAGGGGTTCGGGAAAAACTGTTTTTT.

This rearrangement joins TRBV2 to TRBJ2-3; TRBD2 is a possible D gene (6 bases). Between the trimmed V and J ends, which lost 5 bases and 0 bases, there was a span of 12 bases. CDR1 SNHLY and CDR2 FYNNEI come from the germline V gene. This CDR3 has 15 residues. The CDR3 sequence is CASSLATASTDTQYF. In nucleotides, the CDR3 is TGTGCCAGCAGTCTAGCGACAGCTAGCACAGATACGCAGTATTTT.

J is TRBJ1-1 and V is TRBV15; 9 bases match TRBD1. The ends lost 3 bases at V and 4 bases at J; junction bases unmatched: 3. CDR3 length equals 14 residues. The germline CDR1 and CDR2 sequences are LNHNV and YYDKDF (reference sequence). CDR3 nucleotide sequence: TGTGCCACCAGCAGGGGACAGGGAGGCACTGAAGCTTTCTTT. This codes for CATSRGQGGTEAFF.

The rearrangement uses TRBV7-8 and TRBJ2-1, with 11 nucleotides matching TRBD2. J gave up 1 base and V 3 bases, and 8 bases lay outside the gene matches. The germline V gene has CDR1 SGHVS and CDR2 FQNEAQ. The CDR3 contains 18 residues. The CDR3 loop is CASSFPGLADSSYNEQFF. The CDR3 region has the DNA TGTGCCAGCAGCTTCCCGGGACTAGCGGACTCTTCCTACAATGAGCAGTTCTTC.

The chain has TRBV4-1 and TRBJ2-7, with 10 bases fitting TRBD2. The germline V gene encodes CDR1 MGHRA and CDR2 YSYEKL. The CDR3 runs 15 residues. J gave up 2 bases and V 1 base, and 2 bases lay outside the gene matches. The CDR3 nucleotides are TGCGCCAGCAGCCAAGCGCTAGCGGGGGCCTACGAGCAGTACTTC. As protein: CASSQALAGAYEQYF.

The rearrangement uses TRBV6-5 and TRBJ1-1, with D possibly TRBD1 on 5 matching bases. The CDR3 runs to 12 residues. V was trimmed by 4 bases and J by 10 bases, leaving 13 bases between them. Germline-derived CDR1 and CDR2 are MNHEY and SVGAGI. This chain's CDR3 is CASSLSGGGAFF. The CDR3 bases are TGTGCCAGCAGTTTATCGGGGGGGGGAGCTTTCTTT.

This chain connects TRBV5-1 to TRBJ2-5, with 7 bases lining up with TRBD1. The CDR3 consists of 16 residues. Trimming at V came to 7 bases and at J to 1 base, leaving 13 bases not matched to a gene. Germline V CDR1 and CDR2: SGHRS, YFSETQ. Here the CDR3 DNA reads TGCGCCAGCGGGTTCCTAGGGGGCGCCCCCCAAGAGACCCAGTACTTC. Protein: CASGFLGGAPQETQYF.

The count of this clone is one. The chain combines TRBV13 with TRBJ2-1; D is perhaps TRBD2 (6 bases). Germline V gene data show CDR1 as PRHDT and CDR2 as FYEKMQ (reference sequence). V lost 0 bases, J lost 4 bases, and 16 bases lay in between. The CDR3 is 17 residues long. CDR3 nucleotides: TGTGCCAGCAGCTTAGGCCGGGGCGGGGCCGCTTACAATGAGCAGTTCTTC. Its translation is CASSLGRGGAAYNEQFF. Full variable domain (outside the CDR3, taken from reference TRBV13 and TRBJ2-1): AAGVIQSPRHLIKEKRETATLKCYPIPRHDTVYWYQQGPGQDPQFLISFYEKMQSDKGSIPDRFSAQQFSDYHSELNMSSLELGDSALYFCASSLGRGGAAYNEQFFGPGTRLTVL.

Here the CDR3 reads CASSSRDRDVNEQFF. The CDR3 DNA sequence: TGTGCCAGCAGCTCCCGGGACAGGGATGTGAATGAGCAGTTCTTC. The V gene is TRBV7-3, the J gene TRBJ2-1; TRBD1 agrees at 9 bases. This CDR3 region has 15 residues. V dropped 4 bases and J dropped 7; count of bases not matched to a gene: 8. The germline gives CDR1 SGHTA, CDR2 FQGTGA.

This sequence joins TRBV4-1 and TRBJ1-4, with D perhaps TRBD1 (6 bases). V dropped 4 bases and J dropped 0 bases, with 9 bases sitting between them. CDR3 length equals 15 residues. Germline V lookup: CDR1 MGHRA, CDR2 YSYEKL. CDR3 DNA: TGCGCCAGCAGCCGTAGGGGGACAACTAATGAAAAACTGTTTTTT. Amino acid sequence: CASSRRGTTNEKLFF.

The rearrangement links TRBV5-1 to TRBJ2-5; TRBD1 aligns across 7 bases. The closer fit of TRBJ2-7 to the DNA end suggests the J call may be wrong. The CDR3 is 18 amino acids. Looked up from germline, CDR1 is SGHRS and CDR2 is YFSETQ. The CDR3 DNA follows: TGCGCCAGCAGCTTACTACTGAAAACCCGGGACAGCTCCTACGAGCAGTACTTC. It specifies CASSLLLKTRDSSYEQYF.

This chain connects TRBV28 to TRBJ1-1, with D unclear. V gave up 3 bases and J gave up 1 base, with 9 bases separating them. The germline V gene has CDR1 MDHEN and CDR2 SYDVKM. This CDR3 has 14 amino acids. The DNA for the CDR3 is TGTGCCAGCAGTTTTTGGCAGGAGAACACTGAAGCTTTCTTT. Protein product: CASSFWQENTEAFF.

This sequence joins TRBV7-2 and TRBJ2-2; 12 bases line up with TRBD2. The CDR3 runs 16 residues. Germline lookup yields CDR1 SGHTA and CDR2 FQGNSA. The J segment lost 6 bases and the V segment lost 1 base, leaving 3 bases of the junction unmatched. CDR3 residues: CASSLVASGGAGELFF. In nucleotides, the CDR3 is TGTGCCAGCAGCTTAGTAGCTAGCGGGGGGGCCGGGGAGCTGTTTTTT.

The chain carries TRBV4-1 and TRBJ2-7; D may be TRBD1 (5 bases). Trimming cost V 2 bases and J 4 bases, with 9 bases left between them. CDR1 and CDR2 (germline): MGHRA, YSYEKL. This CDR3 is 13 amino acids long. The CDR3: CASSQSTGYEQYF. The CDR3, as DNA: TGCGCCAGCAGCCAATCCACAGGTTACGAGCAGTACTTC.